This T cell receptor beta chain came from a study of tumor and adjacent non-tumor tissue in lung cancer. For this clonotype: No antigen is known for it.

The library came from three nested PCR rounds adapted from ARM-PCR protocols. TCRdb redid the calling of the multiplex PCR reads with MiXCR, one entry per CDR3 protein. The sample has some 95,000 distinct CDR3 sequences, 75% to 85% seen once. The germline V gene has CDR1 DFQATT and CDR2 SNEGSKA (reference sequence). The CDR3 is 14 residues long. V lost 6 bases, J lost 4 bases, and 6 bases stayed unmatched. Study findings and constraints: Significantly higher TCR diversity was found in tumor than normal lung. In normal lung, the top 100 clones were significantly more dominant than in tumor.

No cell sorting was done before RNA was extracted from the tissue. This non-tumor lung sample came from over 3 cm beyond the tumor edge. Sequencing used distant non-tumor lung tissue. The receptor comes from a man aged 55-75 years with small cell lung cancer. The J gene is TRBJ2-2, the V gene TRBV20-1, with TRBD2 identical over 9 bases. The CDR3 loop reads CSAGLARGTGELFF. The CDR3, as DNA: TGCAGTGCCGGACTAGCGCGGGGCACCGGGGAGCTGTTTTTT.